In this sample, the clone carrying this T cell receptor beta chain turned up many times. This record comes from a study of molecular identifiers for immune sequencing clone quantification. V was clipped by 1 base and J by 5 bases, with 11 bases between them. This CDR3 has 14 residues. The V gene's germline CDR1 is SNHLY and CDR2 FYNNEI. MiXCR was run by TCRdb on the PCR reads, yielding one entry per CDR3 protein. Here the sample spans approximately 670,000 distinct CDR3 sequences, 15% to 20% being singletons. The source is a human donor in good health. Some libraries in this study had Jurkat cell RNA spiked in. The sequencing sample was made of naive CD8+ T cells from blood, with Jurkat cell RNA spiked in. The subset is: FACS-sorted CD8+CD4-CCR7+CD45RA+ naive T cells. The chain is built from TRBV2 and TRBJ2-5, with D unresolved. CDR3 bases: TGTGCCAGCAGTGAAGAACCATCACTTGAGACCCAGTACTTC. It encodes CASSEEPSLETQYF.